The T cell receptor (beta chain) under discussion was sequenced for a study of T cells in Graves' hyperthyroidism and ophthalmopathy. Graves' hyperthyroidism was deemed stable absent ophthalmopathy progression within 18 months. Uncontrolled infection, other autoimmune disease, pregnancy or lactation disqualified patients from enrolment. Amplification targeted TCR beta CDR3 regions from RNA transcripts. The HTBI primer set served for first-round RT-PCR of the TCR CDR3. TCRdb ran MiXCR on the multiplex PCR reads and lists one entry per CDR3 protein. The sample shows hundreds of thousands of distinct CDR3 sequences, roughly 15% of them seen only once. Whole-study results and caveats: Stable hyperthyroidism and ophthalmopathy were separated using 13 V-J signatures.

The CDR3 spans 14 residues. Deletions cut 5 bases from V and 0 bases from J, with 8 bases between. CDR1 MNHNS and CDR2 SASEGT come from the germline V gene. This clonotype was seen a few times. Its specificity is not known. This sequence was found in a woman in her thirties or forties with Graves' hyperthyroidism. This chain uses TRBV6-1 with TRBJ1-5; D gene ambiguous. The sequencing input was blood. This CDR3 reads CASSFVHSNQPQHF. For the CDR3, the DNA is TGTGCCAGCAGTTTTGTGCATAGCAATCAGCCCCAGCATTTT.